This T cell receptor beta chain was sequenced during a study of cytotoxic CD8 clonotypes in ibrutinib-treated CLL (dated by TCRdb to the early 2020s). A note on the overall study: In this cohort, about 15 patients were treatment-naive and 11 to 12 were relapsed/refractory, while roughly 18 had unmutated IGHV. Cryopreserved peripheral blood mononuclear cells were collected at three points: before therapy, at response, and at either sustained remission or disease progression. Samples averaged approximately 260,000 productive templates and approximately 100,000 productive rearrangements. Response samples were obtained after a median of around 11 months of treatment, with a range of about 6 to 36 months. Of the approximately 86 participants in the trial, 25 to 30 had longitudinal samples available. Partial responses were observed in about 24 patients and complete responses in 2; after a median follow-up of around 68 months, remission was maintained in about 15 patients and progression was observed in about twelve.

Each clonotype received, on average, 10x coverage in deep resolution sequencing performed on a MiSeq, where the target depth lay between 1 in 1 million and 1 in 200,000 T cells. The immunoSEQ hsTCRB Kit was used to generate the TCR beta libraries. Per the original workflow: The data were analyzed with ImmunoSEQ Analyzer and ImmunoSEQ Data Assistant, and V, D and J gene assignments followed IMGT definitions. Clonality, with values ranging from 0 to 1, was calculated as one minus the normalized Shannon entropy of productive rearrangement frequencies. Only overrepresented clonotypes making up at least 0.05% of each patient's repertoire were included in the public clonotype analysis. Repertoires from 10 to 15 age-matched healthy donors in immuneACCESS were used as clonality controls. TCRdb provides this immuneACCESS table in a form limited to in-frame rearrangements. Some clones are lacking; in checked studies, under half of them reflect an unresolved V gene, and why the rest are absent is not known. The V and J calls and clone size were taken over from that table, and D and trimming were inferred from the DNA. The sample table contains about 14,000 clones; only one count was recorded for roughly 69% of them. The top ten constitute 12% of the sample.

The study at large found these results: Sampling times were not matched between patients in sustained remission and patients whose disease was progressing, and lymph node repertoires were not examined. Public clonotypes were rare and either contracted or stayed stable during treatment, and the rise in clonality at ibrutinib response reflected the expansion of private clonotypes. At baseline, clonality was higher than in age-matched healthy donors and showed a strong correlation with circulating CD8+ T-cell counts. Clonality rose at ibrutinib response, remained stable during sustained remission, and dropped back toward baseline at progression.

For TCR beta library preparation, about 2.2 micrograms of genomic DNA was extracted from cryopreserved PBMCs. High-throughput TCR beta sequencing was performed on longitudinal blood samples from CLL patients receiving ibrutinib monotherapy. Patients were enrolled in a phase 2 open-label single-center ibrutinib monotherapy trial. V is pruned by 0 bases and J by 6 bases, leaving 15 bases of the junction without a gene match. CDR1 and CDR2 were assigned from the germline V gene (reference sequence) as SEHNR and FQNEAQ. The CDR3 numbers 18 residues from cysteine through phenylalanine. Only the CDR3 region is kept as DNA, spanning 54 bases read in frame from base 1. This clone was seen only once. Its target antigen remains unknown. Qualities for individual bases were not recorded, and no much larger clone is one base off.

Sequencing used PBMCs, obtained before ibrutinib treatment. The chain employs TRBV7-9 and TRBJ2-7; the central 9 bases match TRBD1. This clonotype was obtained from a human donor with chronic lymphocytic leukemia. Read as DNA, the sequence is TGTGCCAGCAGCTTAGCGAATATTCCGGGACAGGGAAACTTCGAGCAGTACTTC. Its coded protein is CASSLANIPGQGNFEQYF. Extended through the reference TRBV7-9 and TRBJ2-7 proteins, this CDR3 yields the full variable domain: DTGVSQNPRHKITKRGQNVTFRCDPISEHNRLYWYRQTLGQGPEFLTYFQNEAQLEKSRLLSDRFSAERPKGSFSTLEIQRTEQGDSAMYLCASSLANIPGQGNFEQYFGPGTRLTVT.